What follows are 2 T cell receptor beta chains derived from one specimen sequenced in a study of T cells after yellow fever vaccination. Each CDR3 protein is one row after TCRdb ran MiXCR on the 5' RACE reads. The table lists about 50,000 distinct CDR3 sequences, about 7.4% of them singletons, with over 25% in the top ten. This specimen was CD8+ T cells sorted from PBMCs, taken roughly 14 days after the first yellow fever vaccination. The receptor set was obtained from a man aged 18-30 years who received the YFV17D yellow fever vaccine.

This clonotype was detected ten times or more. The chain recombines TRBV29-1 with TRBJ1-1; D not resolved. Germline V gene lookup returns CDR1 SQVTM and CDR2 ANQGSEA. This CDR3 is 11 amino acids long. The CDR3 bases are TGCACCAGCCTCTTATACGGTGAAGCTTTCTTT. As protein: CTSLLYGEAFF.

This clonotype was picked up many times. V is TRBV5-1 and J is TRBJ2-3, with a tentative D call TRBD1 (5 bases). The CDR3 is 15 amino acids. Germline V lookup: CDR1 SGHRS, CDR2 YFSETQ. Between the trimmed V and J ends, which lost 0 bases and 4 bases, there was a span of 12 bases. The CDR3 DNA is TGCGCCAGCAGCTTGGAGGGGCAAAGCGCAGATACGCAGTATTTT. Translated, it gives CASSLEGQSADTQYF.